The source of this TCR beta chain is a study of regulatory and conventional T cells in RAG deficiency. Conventional CD4+ T cells were sorted from blood as CD25-low CD127-high cells. Using immunoSEQ multiplex PCR, the repertoire was profiled, and TCRdb retains in-frame clones only, with some absent. The sample records about 34,000 clones, around 76% being singletons. On this clone itself: The antigen is undetermined.

Whole-study results and caveats: Omenn syndrome and CID/AS patients had roughly 100-fold fewer unique Treg TCR beta sequences, versus 8 to 10-fold elsewhere. Sorted Omenn CD25-high CD127-low cells may not be bona fide Tregs.

Trimming took 5 bases from V and 1 from J, leaving 11 bases between them. This CDR3 comprises 14 residues. The germline gives CDR1 MNHEY, CDR2 SVGAGI. This sample was also put to use in a study of regulatory T cells. As that study records: The primer mix had 52 TRBV and 13 TRBJ primers. Patient repertoires had restricted TRB V-J pairs and skewed V and J usage, most in Tregs.

The sample comprised CD4+ effector T cells sorted from blood. The source of this sequence is a human donor in good health. The chain carries TRBV6-5 and TRBJ1-1; D unresolved. CDR3 sequence (DNA): TGTGCCAGCAGTACCCCGGGAGGGAACACTGAAGCTTTCTTT. Protein sequence: CASSTPGGNTEAFF.